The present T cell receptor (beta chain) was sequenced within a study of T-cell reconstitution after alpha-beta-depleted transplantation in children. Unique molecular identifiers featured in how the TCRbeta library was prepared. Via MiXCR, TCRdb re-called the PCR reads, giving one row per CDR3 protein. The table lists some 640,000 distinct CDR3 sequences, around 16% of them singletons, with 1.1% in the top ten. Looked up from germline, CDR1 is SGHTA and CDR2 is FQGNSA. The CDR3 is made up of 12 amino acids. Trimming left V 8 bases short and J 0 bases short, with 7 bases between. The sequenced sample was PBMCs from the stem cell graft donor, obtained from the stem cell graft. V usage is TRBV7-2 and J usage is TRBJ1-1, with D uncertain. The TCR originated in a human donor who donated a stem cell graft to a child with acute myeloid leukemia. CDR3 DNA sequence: TGTGCCAGCCTAAAGATGAACACTGAAGCTTTCTTT. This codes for CASLKMNTEAFF.